The 26 T cell receptor beta chains given below trace back to one sample, sequenced in a study of blood T cell repertoires in COVID-19. Clones were sequenced by immunoSEQ multiplex PCR, and TCRdb holds only the in-frame ones, with some missing. The sample records about 120,000 clones, roughly 81% being singletons. The specimen sequenced was peripheral blood. The origin of the receptors is a human donor in a cohort sampled during active COVID-19.

This clone came up a few times. This rearrangement joins TRBV2 to TRBJ1-5; D is perhaps TRBD1 (6 bases). This CDR3 has 15 amino acids. Germline V gene sequence: CDR1 SNHLY, CDR2 FYNNEI. V lost 6 bases, J lost 0 bases, and 12 bases lay in between. CDR3 amino acids: CASRLQGYSNQPQHF. CDR3 nucleotide sequence: TGTGCCAGCAGACTACAGGGATATAGCAATCAGCCCCAGCATTTT.

The chain recombines TRBV18 with TRBJ1-1; 8 bases align to TRBD1. CDR1 KGHSH and CDR2 LQKENI come from the germline V gene. Trimming removed 3 bases from V and 7 bases from J; junction bases left unmatched: 4. The CDR3 extends over 13 amino acids. The CDR3 protein is CASSPTGQGEAFF. The CDR3 coding sequence is TGTGCCAGCTCACCTACCGGACAGGGTGAAGCTTTCTTT.

The rearrangement uses TRBV7-2 and TRBJ1-1; 8 bases line up with TRBD1. The CDR3 is 14 amino acids. V lost 5 bases to trimming and J lost 7 bases; unmatched junction nucleotides: 9. CDR1 SGHTA and CDR2 FQGNSA come from the germline V gene. As DNA, the CDR3 is TGTGCCAGCAGCCCGGGACAGGTCCCCGGTGAAGCTTTCTTT. Translation gives CASSPGQVPGEAFF.

This chain links TRBV19 with TRBJ1-5; 7 nucleotides agree with TRBD1. In germline, CDR1 is LNHDA, CDR2 SQIVND (reference sequence). Trimming cost V 3 bases and J 1 base; bases outside gene matches: 6. This CDR3 comprises 16 residues. CDR3 region: CASSILGTASNQPQHF. Written as DNA, the CDR3 is TGTGCCAGTAGTATTTTAGGGACAGCAAGCAATCAGCCCCAGCATTTT. Using reference TRBV19 and TRBJ1-5 for the parts outside the CDR3, the full variable domain is DGGITQSPKYLFRKEGQNVTLSCEQNLNHDAMYWYRQDPGQGLRLIYYSQIVNDFQKGDIAEGYSVSREKKESFPLTVTSAQKNPTAFYLCASSILGTASNQPQHFGDGTRLSIL.

The chain is built from TRBV29-1 and TRBJ1-2; D unresolved. The V end lost 5 bases, the J end lost 6 bases, and 4 bases lay between the germline ends. This CDR3 has 9 residues. Looked up from germline, CDR1 is SQVTM and CDR2 is ANQGSEA. The DNA of the CDR3 is TGCAGCGTTCTCGATGGCTACACCTTC. It translates to CSVLDGYTF. Full variable domain (outside the CDR3, taken from reference TRBV29-1 and TRBJ1-2): SAVISQKPSRDICQRGTSLTIQCQVDSQVTMMFWYRQQPGQSLTLIATANQGSEATYESGFVIDKFPISRPNLTFSTLTVSNMSPEDSSIYLCSVLDGYTFGSGTRLTVV.

The J gene is TRBJ1-1, the V gene TRBV19, with D hard to call. This CDR3 comprises 13 residues. Between the trimmed V and J ends, which lost 6 bases and 1 base, there was a span of 9 bases. Germline CDR1 is LNHDA and CDR2 is SQIVND (reference sequence). The CDR3 DNA is TGTGCCAGTAGCCCGCAGCGGAACACTGAAGCTTTCTTT. It codes for CASSPQRNTEAFF.

The chain carries TRBV6-2 or TRBV6-3 and TRBJ1-1; TRBD1 agrees at 8 bases. Trimming cost V 4 bases and J 3 bases; bases outside gene matches: 4. Germline V lookup: CDR1 MNHEY, CDR2 SVGEGT. The CDR3 loop spans 14 amino acids. The CDR3 sequence is CASSSGQGDTEAFF. The DNA of the CDR3 is TGTGCCAGCAGTTCAGGACAGGGAGACACTGAAGCTTTCTTT.

The chain combines TRBV3-1 (or the pseudogene TRBV3-2) with TRBJ2-7; 10 bases map to TRBD1. This CDR3 has 17 amino acids. V was pared by 3 bases and J by 3 bases, with 11 bases of the junction left unmatched. The germline V gene encodes CDR1 LGHDT and CDR2 YNNKEL (reference sequence). The CDR3 nucleotides are TGTGCCAGCAGCCAGTTTCTTCGGGACAGGGGCCTCTACGAGCAGTACTTC. It codes for CASSQFLRDRGLYEQYF.

Written as DNA, the CDR3 is TGTGCCAGCCAGGACAGGGACACCTACGAGCAGTACTTC. This codes for CASQDRDTYEQYF. This chain uses TRBV9 with TRBJ2-7; 8 bases line up with TRBD1. Germline lookup yields CDR1 SGDLS and CDR2 YYNGEE. This CDR3 spans 13 amino acids. The V segment lost 7 bases and the J segment 2 bases; nucleotides outside the gene matches: 5.

The chain employs TRBV7-2 and TRBJ2-7; D perhaps matches TRBD2 (6 bases). Germline CDR1 and CDR2: SGHTA and FQGNSA. This CDR3 contains 17 residues. V dropped 3 bases and J dropped 5 bases, with 23 bases sitting between them. The CDR3 nucleotides are TGTGCCAGCAGCTTGGCCGTCGTGCGGGGCTTGAGTAACGAGCAGTACTTC. This gives the protein CASSLAVVRGLSNEQYF.

This chain links TRBV27 with TRBJ1-6, with TRBD1 as a possible D gene (6 bases). The CDR3 loop spans 15 amino acids. Between the trimmed V and J ends, which lost 3 bases and 8 bases, there was a span of 14 bases. Germline lookup yields CDR1 MNHEY and CDR2 SMNVEV (reference sequence). CDR3 residues: CASSFRGAGDSPLHF. CDR3 nucleotides: TGTGCCAGCAGTTTTCGGGGGGCTGGTGATTCACCCCTCCACTTT.

This clone was counted a single time. This chain connects TRBV13 to TRBJ2-1, with TRBD2 matching over 8 bases. Germline V gene lookup returns CDR1 PRHDT and CDR2 FYEKMQ (reference sequence). The CDR3 spans 16 residues. J gave up 4 bases and V 4 bases, and 9 bases lay outside the gene matches. This chain's CDR3 is CASSSGGGSWYNEQFF. The DNA for the CDR3 is TGTGCCAGCAGCTCCGGGGGGGGGAGCTGGTACAATGAGCAGTTCTTC.

Points on this clone: Within the sample, other DNA sequences also encode this same CDR3. The rearrangement uses TRBV6-5 and TRBJ1-5; D might be TRBD1 (5 bases). V lost 0 bases and J 4 bases, leaving 7 bases between the germline ends. Per germline, CDR1 MNHEY and CDR2 SVGAGI. The CDR3 loop spans 14 amino acids. CDR3 residues: CASSYSGGNQPQHF. CDR3 sequence (DNA): TGTGCCAGCAGTTACTCGGGGGGGAATCAGCCCCAGCATTTT.

This chain links TRBV25-1 with TRBJ2-2; D perhaps matches TRBD1 (5 bases). Trimming shortened V by 5 bases and J by 6 bases, and 16 bases separated the two germline ends. Germline V gene lookup returns CDR1 MGHDK and CDR2 SYGVNS. CDR3 length: 15 residues. CDR3 sequence reads: CASSKQGVVAGELFF. The CDR3 region has the DNA TGTGCCAGCAGTAAACAAGGGGTAGTAGCCGGGGAGCTGTTTTTT.

The rearrangement joins TRBV7-9 to TRBJ1-2; a weak D match, TRBD1 (6 bases). The V end lost 2 bases, the J end lost 5 bases, and 15 bases lay between the germline ends. Germline V gene sequence: CDR1 SEHNR, CDR2 FQNEAQ (reference sequence). CDR3 length: 15 amino acids. Here the CDR3 reads CASSLSGGGSYGYTF. The CDR3 DNA reads TGTGCCAGCAGCTTATCGGGGGGGGGCAGTTATGGCTACACCTTC.

This clone was counted a single time. The genes are TRBV7-8 and TRBJ2-7, with 9 bases matching TRBD1. There are 14 residues in the CDR3. V gave up 5 bases and J gave up 2 bases; unmatched junction bases: 4. Germline loops: CDR1 SGHVS, CDR2 FQNEAQ. CDR3 DNA sequence: TGTGCCAGCAGCCTCCGGGACAGGGCCTACGAGCAGTACTTC. This sequence encodes CASSLRDRAYEQYF.

This clone was counted a few times. The chain has TRBV9 and TRBJ2-6, with 11 bases that match TRBD1. The V gene end was trimmed by 1 base and the J gene end by 0 bases; junction bases not matched to a gene: 9. Germline V lookup: CDR1 SGDLS, CDR2 YYNGEE. CDR3 length: 20 residues. The CDR3 reads CASSVFLRGQGGSGANVLTF. The CDR3 DNA sequence: TGTGCCAGCAGCGTATTTCTACGGGGACAGGGGGGCTCTGGGGCCAACGTCCTGACTTTC.

The chain is built from TRBV5-1 and TRBJ1-1; no reliable D call. V was clipped by 4 bases and J by 0 bases, with 16 bases between them. Germline-derived CDR1 and CDR2 are SGHRS and YFSETQ. The CDR3 runs to 16 residues. Here the CDR3 DNA reads TGCGCCAGCAGCCCGACACCCGACACCATGAACACTGAAGCTTTCTTT. Translated: CASSPTPDTMNTEAFF.

There are a few counts of this clone. The chain carries TRBV5-4 and TRBJ1-1; D gene ambiguous. The CDR3 has 13 amino acids. Trimming left V 0 bases short and J 3 bases short, with 6 bases between. The V gene's germline CDR1 is SGHNT and CDR2 YYREEE (reference sequence). CDR3 nucleotide sequence: TGTGCCAGCAGCTTGGAGCGGGACACTGAAGCTTTCTTT. Translating gives CASSLERDTEAFF.

The gene calls are TRBV4-3 and TRBJ2-1; 7 nucleotides align to TRBD2. The germline CDR1 and CDR2 sequences are LGHNA and YSLEER. The CDR3 runs to 14 residues. V trimming: 1 base; J trimming: 7 bases; junction bases outside the gene matches: 4. The CDR3 nucleotides read TGCGCCAGCAGCCAAGGGGGGGGAAGAAATGAGCAGTTCTTC. Its protein product is CASSQGGGRNEQFF.

V is TRBV28 and J is TRBJ1-2, with D unresolved. The CDR3 covers 13 residues. V was pared by 3 bases and J by 4 bases, with 9 bases between. Germline V gene data show CDR1 as MDHEN and CDR2 as SYDVKM. The CDR3 protein is CASSLGNGYGYTF. The CDR3 region has the DNA TGTGCCAGCAGTTTGGGCAACGGCTATGGCTACACCTTC.

The chain couples TRBV7-2 to TRBJ2-2, with D perhaps TRBD1 (5 bases). Deletions cut 5 bases from V and 1 base from J, with 8 bases between. Germline CDR1 SGHTA, CDR2 FQGNSA. The CDR3 sequence is 14 residues long. The CDR3, as DNA: TGTGCCAGCAGCCGTGGACAGAACACCGGGGAGCTGTTTTTT. Protein: CASSRGQNTGELFF.

In its sample, this clone was seen once. The chain has TRBV29-1 and TRBJ1-3, with D maybe TRBD1 (5 bases). Trimming left V 6 bases short and J 4 bases short, with 16 bases between. Germline CDR1 is SQVTM and CDR2 is ANQGSEA. This CDR3 spans 14 amino acids. CDR3 protein: CSVETTESGNTIYF. The DNA for the CDR3 is TGCAGCGTCGAAACGACAGAATCGGGAAACACCATATATTTT.

This clone showed up just once. CDR3 loop: CATSADNSYLKQYF. The CDR3 bases are TGTGCCACCAGTGCTGACAACTCTTATTTGAAGCAGTACTTC. The rearrangement joins TRBV24-1 to TRBJ2-7; D ambiguous. There are 14 residues in the CDR3. The ends were cut back, 5 bases at V and 8 bases at J, with 18 bases in the middle. In germline, CDR1 is KGHDR, CDR2 SFDVKD.

The chain joins TRBV7-9 to TRBJ1-1, with 7 bases matching TRBD1. Germline V lookup: CDR1 SEHNR, CDR2 FQNEAQ (reference sequence). The V segment lost 3 bases and the J segment 1 base; nucleotides outside the gene matches: 8. The CDR3 is 16 amino acids. The CDR3 nucleotides read TGTGCCAGCAGCTTCGAAACGGGACAGAGGAACACTGAAGCTTTCTTT. Its translation: CASSFETGQRNTEAFF.

The chain employs TRBV19 and TRBJ1-2, with 9 bases identical to TRBD1. CDR1 is LNHDA and CDR2 is SQIVND in the germline V gene (reference sequence). This CDR3 has 15 amino acids. The ends lost 5 bases at V and 8 bases at J; junction bases unmatched: 12. CDR3 sequence: CASSSKGTGMRGYTF. CDR3 nucleotides: TGTGCCAGTAGTTCCAAGGGGACAGGGATGAGGGGCTACACCTTC.